This T cell receptor (beta chain) is drawn from a study of CD8 T cells in ankylosing spondylitis. The study's findings and limits: Significant enrichment of disease-linked clones was reportedly seen in matched ankylosing spondylitis synovial fluid. A TCR beta motif made of eight highly homologous variants seemed typical of ankylosing spondylitis blood. Existing reports had already noted some motif variants in reactive arthritis synovial fluid and blood.

This clonotype was recorded at least ten times. Its target is not known. CDR3 length equals 12 residues. V gave up 7 bases and J gave up 2 bases, with 9 bases separating them. The germline V gene encodes CDR1 MNHNS and CDR2 SASEGT. Quantitative 5'-RACE with molecular barcodes produced the TCR beta libraries. TCRdb called the 5' RACE reads again in MiXCR, with one record for every CDR3 protein. Among about 220,000 distinct CDR3 sequences, roughly a tenth were seen once, and the ten largest hold roughly a fifth. The chain recombines TRBV6-1 with TRBJ2-7; no clear D. This sequence originates from a male donor with ankylosing spondylitis or in good health (not recorded which). The sequenced sample was blood, either unsorted or a sorted T cell fraction (not recorded which). In DNA form, the CDR3 reads TGTGCCAGCACTGGGTCTACCTACGAGCAGTACTTC. Protein: CASTGSTYEQYF.